The T cell receptor (beta chain) described here comes from a study of blood T cell repertoires in COVID-19. Study-wide context: T cells, B-cell-depleted T cells, or PBMCs supplied cDNA or gDNA.

This table comes from immunoSEQ multiplex PCR, and its TCRdb copy is limited to in-frame clones, with some not included. Found here are more than 100,000 clones, 70% to 90% of them singletons; the top ten hold roughly 1%. J gave up 6 bases and V 4 bases, and 13 bases lay outside the gene matches. The CDR3 sequence is 16 residues long. Germline CDR1 reads SGHTA; CDR2 reads FQGTGA. The sequence was obtained from a woman aged 45-59 years with active or convalescent COVID-19. Sequencing input: peripheral blood. This chain connects TRBV7-3 to TRBJ1-1; 8 nucleotides line up with TRBD1. For the CDR3, the DNA is TGTGCCAGCAGCTCAACGCCCAGACAGGGGTTGGCTGAAGCTTTCTTT. Translated: CASSSTPRQGLAEAFF.